The 11 T cell receptor beta chains listed next were all sequenced from one sample in a study of blood T cell repertoires in COVID-19. Assay: immunoSEQ multiplex PCR; the TCRdb copy retains only in-frame clones and omits some. The sample lists 60,000 to 80,000 clones, approximately 88% occurring once. Sequenced material: peripheral blood. The receptors stem from a man aged 50-60 years with active COVID-19.

This chain connects TRBV7-9 to TRBJ2-4, with D perhaps TRBD1 (6 bases). The CDR3 length is 17 residues. The V and J ends lost 4 bases and 0 bases respectively, with 16 bases between them. The germline V gene has CDR1 SEHNR and CDR2 FQNEAQ (reference sequence). CDR3 in amino acids: CASSWTQGTLAKNIQYF. The CDR3 region has the DNA TGTGCCAGCAGCTGGACACAGGGCACACTAGCCAAAAACATTCAGTACTTC.

The chain is built from TRBV6-5 and TRBJ1-5, with D tentatively TRBD1 (5 bases). This CDR3 contains 15 residues. The ends were cut back, 10 bases at V and 3 bases at J, with 19 bases in the middle. Germline V gives CDR1 MNHEY, CDR2 SVGAGI. The CDR3 DNA reads as TGTGCCACCCAGGCGATTTGGGGGGACAATCAGCCCCAGCATTTT. It translates to CATQAIWGDNQPQHF.

This clone was recorded only once. V is TRBV5-4 and J is TRBJ2-5; a possible D gene is TRBD1 (5 bases). Germline loops: CDR1 SGHNT, CDR2 YYREEE (reference sequence). Trimming cost V 4 bases and J 3 bases, with 13 bases left between them. This CDR3 is 14 amino acids long. The CDR3 loop is CASSSYKGKETQYF. CDR3 nucleotide sequence: TGTGCCAGCAGCAGCTATAAGGGGAAAGAGACCCAGTACTTC.

This chain joins TRBV12-5 and TRBJ1-1; D remains ambiguous. Trimming removed 2 bases at V and 6 bases at J, with 10 bases between. This CDR3 contains 13 residues. Looked up from germline, CDR1 is LGHNT and CDR2 is FRNRAP. The CDR3 DNA follows: TGTGCTAGTGGTTTGAAATCACTGTCTGAAGCTTTCTTT. It encodes CASGLKSLSEAFF.

The V call is TRBV9, the J call TRBJ1-1, with TRBD1 identical over 7 bases. CDR1 is SGDLS, CDR2 YYNGEE, per germline. The CDR3 loop spans 15 amino acids. V gave up 0 bases and J gave up 0 bases; unmatched junction bases: 2. CDR3 amino acids: CASSVGDRMNTEAFF. DNA for the CDR3: TGTGCCAGCAGCGTAGGGGACAGAATGAACACTGAAGCTTTCTTT. The complete variable domain, with remaining parts taken from reference TRBV9 and TRBJ1-1, reads DSGVTQTPKHLITATGQRVTLRCSPRSGDLSVYWYQQSLDQGLQFLIQYYNGEERAKGNILERFSAQQFPDLHSELNLSSLELGDSALYFCASSVGDRMNTEAFFGQGTRLTVV.

This clone has just one count. This chain joins TRBV11-2 and TRBJ2-3, with 7 bases lining up with TRBD2. The CDR3 spans 15 residues. The junction had 7 bases not matched to a gene; V was cut back by 4 bases and J by 3 bases. CDR1 and CDR2 from the germline V gene are SGHAT and FQNNGV. CDR3 protein: CASSSGTMGTDTQYF. The DNA of the CDR3 is TGTGCCAGCAGCTCCGGGACTATGGGTACAGATACGCAGTATTTT.

The chain links TRBV7-2 to TRBJ2-7; 7 bases align to TRBD2. The germline gives CDR1 SGHTA, CDR2 FQGNSA. The CDR3 is 15 residues long. V gave up 1 base and J gave up 2 bases; unmatched junction bases: 5. CDR3: CASSLVFRGAYEQYF. The DNA of the CDR3 is TGTGCCAGCAGCTTAGTATTCCGGGGGGCCTACGAGCAGTACTTC.

This chain links TRBV5-1 with TRBJ1-2, with D uncertain. The CDR3 has 14 amino acids. Germline CDR1 is SGHRS and CDR2 is YFSETQ. Trimming left V 0 bases short and J 4 bases short, with 10 bases between. The CDR3 here is CASSLVGEGYGYTF. CDR3 sequence (DNA): TGCGCCAGCAGCTTGGTCGGGGAAGGCTATGGCTACACCTTC.

The chain employs TRBV10-1 and TRBJ2-7; D is possibly TRBD1 (6 bases). The germline V gene encodes CDR1 WNHNN and CDR2 SYGVQD (reference sequence). Trimming took 3 bases from V and 3 from J, leaving 24 bases between them. The CDR3 consists of 18 residues. The CDR3 loop is CASSDRRVGPGHYYEQYF. CDR3 DNA sequence: TGCGCCAGCAGTGACCGGCGAGTGGGACCGGGACACTACTACGAGCAGTACTTC.

The chain employs TRBV7-9 and TRBJ2-3; TRBD2 is a possible D gene (6 bases). The germline gives CDR1 SEHNR, CDR2 FQNEAQ (reference sequence). The germline V and J ends were trimmed by 6 bases and 4 bases, with 11 bases remaining between them. The CDR3 contains 13 residues. This CDR3 is CASSRSGADTQYF. The CDR3 DNA reads as TGTGCCAGCAGTCGGTCGGGGGCAGATACGCAGTATTTT. Full variable domain (rest looked up from reference TRBV7-9 and TRBJ2-3): DTGVSQNPRHKITKRGQNVTFRCDPISEHNRLYWYRQTLGQGPEFLTYFQNEAQLEKSRLLSDRFSAERPKGSFSTLEIQRTEQGDSAMYLCASSRSGADTQYFGPGTRLTVL.

This clone was found a few times. The chain has TRBV7-9 and TRBJ1-3, with TRBD1 as a possible D gene (6 bases). Germline values: CDR1 SEHNR, CDR2 FQNEAQ (reference sequence). The CDR3 runs to 15 residues. Trimming shortened V by 6 bases and J by 0 bases, and 12 bases separated the two germline ends. CDR3 nucleotides: TGTGCCAGCAGGCCACAGGGTGGCTCTGGAAACACCATATATTTT. Protein product: CASRPQGGSGNTIYF.